Described below is a single T cell receptor beta chain sequence and its context. Its antigen is not known. This record comes from a study of OX40 agonist ivuxolimab in advanced cancers. At the level of the study: Patients treated during dose escalation were battling hepatocellular carcinoma, melanoma, renal cell or head and neck cancer. A partial response was reached by three patients: one with hepatocellular carcinoma and two with cutaneous melanoma.

This table comes from immunoSEQ multiplex PCR, and its TCRdb copy is limited to in-frame clones, with some not included. The table shows fewer than 35,000 clones, with about four fifths occurring only once. This CDR3 is 14 amino acids long. The V gene's germline CDR1 is SGHRS and CDR2 YFSETQ. With 4 bases clipped from V and 2 bases from J, the junction kept 3 bases outside the gene matches. Overall study findings and caveats: Compared with CD4+, CD8+ T cells on average had more expanded clones. By week 6 at 0.1 to 3.0 mg/kg, blood CD4+ and CD8+ T cells had expanded clonally.

J is TRBJ2-1 and V is TRBV5-1; TRBD2 aligns across 7 bases. The sequencing here drew on CD4+ or CD8+ T cells sorted from blood, taken in a trial of the OX40 agonist ivuxolimab. The sequence derives from an adult with an advanced solid tumor such as melanoma, head and neck, liver or kidney cancer. The CDR3 sequence: CASSVAGAYNEQFF. CDR3 nucleotide sequence: TGCGCCAGCAGCGTGGCGGGAGCCTACAATGAGCAGTTCTTC.